This T cell receptor (beta chain) was found in a study of blood T cells in healthy people across ages. Study-wide background: Capture by template switching was about one barcoded beta molecule per two T cells.

V gave up 6 bases and J gave up 1 base, with 12 bases separating them. CDR1 MNHEY and CDR2 SVGEGT come from the germline V gene. The CDR3 has 14 amino acids. A note on this clonotype: The antigen is unknown.

With a J-beta primer mix and a sample-barcoded 5' primer, a second PCR ran about 6 to 11 cycles. MiXCR was run by TCRdb on the 5' RACE reads, yielding one entry per CDR3 protein. The sample yields 1.5 million to 2 million distinct CDR3 sequences, more than 35% seen once. Study observations and caveats: Investigators viewed diversity estimates from one million T cells as underestimates, the study reported. Both higher diversity and more naive CD4+ cells marked long-lived donors when set against aged donors.

The clonotype was recovered from a human donor in good health. Sequences were obtained from blood. This chain uses TRBV6-2 or TRBV6-3 with TRBJ1-1; D remains unclear. The CDR3 protein is CASSTSIANTEAFF. DNA for the CDR3: TGTGCCAGCAGCACCAGCATAGCGAACACTGAAGCTTTCTTT.